The 28 T cell receptor beta chains given below trace back to one sample, sequenced in a study of PD-1 blockade in mismatch repair-deficient tumors. The data were produced by immunoSEQ multiplex PCR, yet TCRdb's version contains in-frame clones alone and is incomplete. Of 4,000 or so clones listed, about 79% are singletons. Time point noted: archival surgical resection tumor tissue. The specimen was primary tumor tissue, collected from a patient treated with pembrolizumab. The receptors derive from an adult with mismatch repair-deficient cancer.

The genes are TRBV29-1 and TRBJ2-5; D unresolved. Trimming cost V 5 bases and J 7 bases, with 8 bases left between them. The CDR3 is 10 residues long. Germline CDR1 and CDR2: SQVTM and ANQGSEA. Written as DNA, the CDR3 is TGCAGCGTTCTTATTTCGACCCAGTACTTC. This encodes CSVLISTQYF.

This clone has more than one count but fewer than ten. The chain uses TRBV5-1 and TRBJ1-2, with TRBD1 as a possible D gene (5 bases). The V end lost 4 bases, the J end lost 0 bases, and 10 bases lay between the germline ends. The CDR3 is made up of 14 amino acids. Germline V lookup: CDR1 SGHRS, CDR2 YFSETQ. CDR3 coding DNA: TGCGCCAGCAGCGCTAGGGGATCTAACTATGGCTACACCTTC. It specifies CASSARGSNYGYTF.

This clone appeared once. This sequence joins TRBV18 and TRBJ2-7; a weak D match, TRBD2 (6 bases). V shed 4 bases and J shed 0 bases, with 13 bases lying between them. This CDR3 has 15 residues. Germline V gene lookup returns CDR1 KGHSH and CDR2 LQKENI. CDR3 DNA sequence: TGTGCCAGCTCACTCTCTAGCGACGGCTCCTACGAGCAGTACTTC. It codes for CASSLSSDGSYEQYF.

The chain employs TRBV11-3 and TRBJ1-1; 10 bases agree with TRBD1. The CDR3 extends over 14 amino acids. Germline loops: CDR1 SGHNT, CDR2 YENEEA. V gave up 4 bases and J gave up 4 bases; unmatched junction bases: 3. The CDR3 spells CASSWDRGGTEAFF. The CDR3 DNA reads TGTGCCAGCAGCTGGGACAGGGGAGGCACTGAAGCTTTCTTT.

There are a few counts of this clone. The chain couples TRBV5-1 to TRBJ2-2, with 8 bases matching TRBD1. This CDR3 is 15 amino acids long. CDR1 is SGHRS and CDR2 is YFSETQ in the germline V gene. After removal of 2 bases from V and 5 bases from J, the junction contained 5 bases not matched to a gene. This chain's CDR3 is CASSFITGGTGELFF. CDR3 coding DNA: TGCGCCAGCAGCTTCATCACAGGGGGGACCGGGGAGCTGTTTTTT.

This clone was seen a handful of times. The chain is built from TRBV7-9 and TRBJ1-6, with D perhaps TRBD1 (5 bases). The germline V gene encodes CDR1 SEHNR and CDR2 FQNEAQ (reference sequence). Trimming took off 3 bases at V and 6 bases at J, with 9 bases between the two ends. The CDR3 consists of 14 residues. CDR3 DNA sequence: TGTGCCAGCAGCTTGGCAGGGTTTAATTCACCCCTCCACTTT. It codes for CASSLAGFNSPLHF.

The sample holds a few counts of this clone. This chain connects TRBV6-1 to TRBJ2-7, with D tentatively TRBD2 (6 bases). This CDR3 is 13 amino acids long. The V and J ends lost 4 bases and 4 bases respectively, with 11 bases between them. Germline CDR1 is MNHNS and CDR2 is SASEGT. The CDR3 sequence is CASSVRGLYEQYF. As DNA, the CDR3 is TGTGCCAGCAGTGTCCGGGGGTTATACGAGCAGTACTTC.

This clone was seen only a few times. The CDR3 protein is CASSLWTSGSFSYNEQFF. The CDR3 coding sequence is TGTGCCAGCAGCCTGTGGACTAGCGGGAGTTTTTCCTACAATGAGCAGTTCTTC. This sequence joins TRBV11-2 and TRBJ2-1; 13 bases line up with TRBD2. Per germline, CDR1 SGHAT and CDR2 FQNNGV. This CDR3 is built from 18 residues. After removal of 5 bases from V and 1 base from J, the junction contained 8 bases not matched to a gene.

The chain couples TRBV28 to TRBJ2-7; TRBD1 might be the D (5 bases). There are 15 residues in the CDR3. Germline CDR1 MDHEN, CDR2 SYDVKM. Trimming took off 4 bases at V and 0 bases at J, with 13 bases between the two ends. CDR3 in amino acids: CASSSPRQPSYEQYF. Here the CDR3 DNA reads TGTGCCAGCAGTTCACCCCGACAGCCCTCCTACGAGCAGTACTTC.

Within the sample, this clone is large. The genes are TRBV7-3 and TRBJ2-7, with TRBD2 matching 10 bases. The CDR3 length is 16 residues. J lost 0 bases, V lost 5 bases, and 7 bases had no gene match. Germline V gene sequence: CDR1 SGHTA, CDR2 FQGTGA. CDR3 bases: TGTGCCAGCAGCCACCCACGGACTAGCGGCTCCTACGAGCAGTACTTC. Translating gives CASSHPRTSGSYEQYF.

This chain connects TRBV5-1 to TRBJ2-3; 8 nucleotides align to TRBD2. The V segment lost 3 bases and the J segment 1 base; nucleotides outside the gene matches: 7. The CDR3 spans 16 residues. Germline CDR1 and CDR2: SGHRS and YFSETQ. Here the CDR3 DNA reads TGCGCCAGCAGCTCCAATCCGGGGGGGGGCACAGATACGCAGTATTTT. It yields the protein CASSSNPGGGTDTQYF.

The chain carries TRBV4-1 and TRBJ2-1; D gene unclear. V lost 4 bases and J 4 bases, leaving 11 bases between the germline ends. Germline V gives CDR1 MGHRA, CDR2 YSYEKL. This CDR3 has 14 residues. The chain's CDR3 is CASSLSVFYNEQFF. CDR3 bases: TGCGCCAGCAGCCTGAGTGTGTTTTACAATGAGCAGTTCTTC.

The rearrangement joins TRBV10-2 to TRBJ2-7, with 7 bases lining up with TRBD1. V lost 5 bases, J lost 6 bases, and 7 bases stayed unmatched. This CDR3 is 13 amino acids long. CDR1 is WSHSY and CDR2 is SAAADI in the germline V gene. The CDR3 loop is CASSTSGTAEQYF. In DNA form, the CDR3 reads TGCGCCAGCAGTACCTCCGGGACAGCCGAGCAGTACTTC.

The J gene is TRBJ2-7, the V gene TRBV7-9; D perhaps matches TRBD2 (5 bases). V was pared by 5 bases and J by 6 bases, with 14 bases between. This CDR3 has 13 amino acids. Germline lookup yields CDR1 SEHNR and CDR2 FQNEAQ (reference sequence). In nucleotides, the CDR3 is TGTGCCAGCAGCCAGCCGGGGATGGGCGAGCAGTACTTC. This gives the protein CASSQPGMGEQYF.

To note about this clone: In the same sample, other DNA sequences code for this CDR3. V gene TRBV27 combines with J gene TRBJ2-3, with 10 bases identical to TRBD2. The CDR3 has 15 residues. J lost 6 bases, V lost 2 bases, and 5 bases had no gene match. Per the germline V gene, CDR1 is MNHEY and CDR2 is SMNVEV (reference sequence). The CDR3 sequence is CASSLRTSGSDTQYF. The CDR3 DNA follows: TGTGCCAGCAGTTTACGGACTAGCGGTTCGGATACGCAGTATTTT.

The J gene is TRBJ2-2, the V gene TRBV29-1; D not certain. The CDR3 extends over 14 amino acids. With 4 bases removed from V and 0 bases from J, the gap between germline ends came to 9 bases. CDR1 is SQVTM and CDR2 is ANQGSEA in the germline V gene. CDR3 DNA sequence: TGCAGCGTTGGAGAGTTCGCGAACACCGGGGAGCTGTTTTTT. Translation gives CSVGEFANTGELFF.

The CDR3 nucleotides are TGTGCCAGCAGCCCCAGACTAGCGGGAGCAGGAGATACGCAGTATTTT. It is translated as CASSPRLAGAGDTQYF. The chain uses TRBV9 and TRBJ2-3, with 12 bases fitting TRBD2. The CDR3 is 16 residues long. With 4 bases clipped from V and 5 bases from J, the junction kept 8 bases outside the gene matches. Looked up from germline, CDR1 is SGDLS and CDR2 is YYNGEE. Together with reference TRBV9 and TRBJ2-3, the CDR3 gives the full variable domain: DSGVTQTPKHLITATGQRVTLRCSPRSGDLSVYWYQQSLDQGLQFLIQYYNGEERAKGNILERFSAQQFPDLHSELNLSSLELGDSALYFCASSPRLAGAGDTQYFGPGTRLTVL.

This chain uses TRBV11-3 with TRBJ2-3, with 11 positions matching TRBD2. The CDR3 is 14 residues long. CDR1 and CDR2 from the germline V gene are SGHNT and YENEEA. The ends lost 0 bases at V and 12 bases at J; junction bases unmatched: 5. The CDR3 loop reads CASSLESGLAAQYF. For the CDR3, the DNA is TGTGCCAGCAGCTTAGAATCGGGACTAGCGGCCCAGTATTTT.

This sequence joins TRBV10-1 and TRBJ2-7, with D possibly being TRBD1 (6 bases). The CDR3 runs 12 residues. The germline V gene encodes CDR1 WNHNN and CDR2 SYGVQD (reference sequence). Trimming took off 3 bases at V and 7 bases at J, with 10 bases between the two ends. CDR3 region: CASSDSGEEQYF. CDR3 DNA sequence: TGCGCCAGCAGTGACTCAGGGGAGGAGCAGTACTTC.

V is TRBV21-1 and J is TRBJ1-3; TRBD1 reflects the table's D call only, with no check against the DNA. TRBV21-1 is a pseudogene locus. The CDR3 totals 15 residues. This CDR3 reads CASSKRQGAGNTIYF. The DNA of the CDR3 is TGTGCCAGCAGCAAAAGACAGGGGGCTGGAAACACCATATATTTT.

This clone was seen more than once but under ten times. This chain links TRBV9 with TRBJ2-5; D is perhaps TRBD1 (5 bases). The V and J ends lost 4 bases and 2 bases respectively, with 12 bases between them. The CDR3 spans 14 residues. Looked up from germline, CDR1 is SGDLS and CDR2 is YYNGEE. CDR3 sequence: CASSPGIGQETQYF. The DNA of the CDR3 is TGTGCCAGCAGCCCAGGGATAGGGCAAGAGACCCAGTACTTC.

This chain links TRBV19 with TRBJ1-5; 8 bases line up with TRBD1. V was pared by 10 bases and J by 0 bases, with 2 bases of the junction left unmatched. Per the germline V gene, CDR1 is LNHDA and CDR2 is SQIVND (reference sequence). The CDR3 length is 13 residues. The CDR3 is CATQGVSNQPQHF. In DNA form, the CDR3 reads TGTGCCACACAGGGGGTTAGCAATCAGCCCCAGCATTTT.

The V gene is TRBV2, the J gene TRBJ2-5; 10 nucleotides align to TRBD1. CDR3 length: 14 residues. CDR1 and CDR2 (germline): SNHLY, FYNNEI. J was trimmed by 5 bases and V by 6 bases; bases with no gene match: 6. The CDR3 DNA reads TGTGCCAGCAGCCGGGACAGGGGCCGGGAGACCCAGTACTTC. Protein product: CASSRDRGRETQYF. Combining the CDR3 with reference TRBV2 and TRBJ2-5 gives the whole variable domain EPEVTQTPSHQVTQMGQEVILRCVPISNHLYFYWYRQILGQKVEFLVSFYNNEISEKSEIFDDQFSVERPDGSNFTLKIRSTKLEDSAMYFCASSRDRGRETQYFGPGTRLLVL.

This chain uses TRBV10-2 with TRBJ1-1, with D perhaps TRBD1 (5 bases). V was clipped by 8 bases and J by 3 bases, with 13 bases between them. CDR1 and CDR2 (germline): WSHSY, SAAADI. This CDR3 is 13 amino acids long. The CDR3 protein is CASFGGGYTEAFF. The CDR3 region has the DNA TGCGCCAGCTTCGGGGGAGGGTACACTGAAGCTTTCTTT.

This chain joins TRBV7-3 and TRBJ1-1, with D possibly being TRBD1 (6 bases). Per germline, CDR1 SGHTA and CDR2 FQGTGA. The ends were cut back, 5 bases at V and 0 bases at J, with 13 bases in the middle. The CDR3 loop spans 15 amino acids. CDR3 amino acids: CASSPQGSLNTEAFF. As DNA, the CDR3 is TGTGCCAGCAGCCCCCAGGGGAGTCTGAACACTGAAGCTTTCTTT.

The gene calls are TRBV7-9 and TRBJ1-2, with 7 bases aligning to TRBD1. The V and J ends lost 4 bases and 8 bases, in that order; junction bases with no gene match: 4. The CDR3 extends over 12 amino acids. Germline CDR1 reads SEHNR; CDR2 reads FQNEAQ (reference sequence). CDR3 sequence (DNA): TGTGCCAGCAGCTACAGGGGCTGGGGCTACACCTTC. This codes for CASSYRGWGYTF.

V usage is TRBV29-1 and J usage is TRBJ2-7; the match to TRBD2 covers 8 bases. V was pared by 6 bases and J by 10 bases, with 14 bases of the junction left unmatched. The CDR3 covers 13 residues. Germline CDR1 is SQVTM and CDR2 is ANQGSEA. CDR3 in amino acids: CSVVLAAEREQYF. The CDR3 DNA sequence: TGCAGCGTCGTACTAGCGGCAGAACGAGAACAGTACTTC.

This chain joins TRBV29-1 and TRBJ2-1, with 8 bases aligning to TRBD2. Trimming removed 7 bases from V and 4 bases from J; junction bases left unmatched: 9. This CDR3 comprises 14 residues. From germline, CDR1 is SQVTM and CDR2 ANQGSEA. The CDR3, as DNA: TGCAGCGGGCACCCCGGGACTAGTTACAATGAGCAGTTCTTC. This translates into CSGHPGTSYNEQFF.